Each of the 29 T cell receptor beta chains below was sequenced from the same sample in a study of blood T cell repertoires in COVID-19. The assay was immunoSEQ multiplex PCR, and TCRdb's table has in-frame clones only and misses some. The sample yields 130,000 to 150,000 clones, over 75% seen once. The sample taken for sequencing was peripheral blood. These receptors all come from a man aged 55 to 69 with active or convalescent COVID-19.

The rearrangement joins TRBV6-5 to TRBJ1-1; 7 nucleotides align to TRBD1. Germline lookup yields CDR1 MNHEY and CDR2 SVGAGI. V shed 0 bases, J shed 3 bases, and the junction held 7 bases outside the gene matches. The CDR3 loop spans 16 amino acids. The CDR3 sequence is CASSYSLLGQDTEAFF. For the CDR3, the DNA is TGTGCCAGCAGTTACTCCCTCTTAGGACAGGACACTGAAGCTTTCTTT.

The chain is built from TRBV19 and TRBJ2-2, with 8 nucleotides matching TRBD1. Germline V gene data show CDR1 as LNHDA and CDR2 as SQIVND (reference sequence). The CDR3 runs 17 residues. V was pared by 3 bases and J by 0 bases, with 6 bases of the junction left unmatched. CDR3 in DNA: TGTGCCAGTAGTATCGGACAGGGACCAACGAACACCGGGGAGCTGTTTTTT. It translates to CASSIGQGPTNTGELFF.

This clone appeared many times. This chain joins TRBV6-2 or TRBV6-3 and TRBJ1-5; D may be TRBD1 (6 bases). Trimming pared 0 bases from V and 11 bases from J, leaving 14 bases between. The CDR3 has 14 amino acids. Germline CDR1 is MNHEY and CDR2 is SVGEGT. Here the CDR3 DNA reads TGTGCCAGCAGTTACTCGGGACACGGCTCGGCCCAGCATTTT. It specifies CASSYSGHGSAQHF.

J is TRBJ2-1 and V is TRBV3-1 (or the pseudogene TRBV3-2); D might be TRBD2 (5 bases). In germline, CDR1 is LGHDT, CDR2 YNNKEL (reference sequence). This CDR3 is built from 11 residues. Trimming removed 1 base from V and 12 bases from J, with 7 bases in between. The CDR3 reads CASSQARVQFF. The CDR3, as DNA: TGTGCCAGCAGCCAAGCGAGGGTGCAGTTCTTC.

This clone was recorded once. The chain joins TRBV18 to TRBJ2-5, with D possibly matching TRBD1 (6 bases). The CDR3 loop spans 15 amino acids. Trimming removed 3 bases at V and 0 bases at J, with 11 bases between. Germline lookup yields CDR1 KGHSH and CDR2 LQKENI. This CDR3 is CASSPGHEYQETQYF. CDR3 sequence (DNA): TGTGCCAGCTCACCGGGACACGAGTACCAAGAGACCCAGTACTTC.

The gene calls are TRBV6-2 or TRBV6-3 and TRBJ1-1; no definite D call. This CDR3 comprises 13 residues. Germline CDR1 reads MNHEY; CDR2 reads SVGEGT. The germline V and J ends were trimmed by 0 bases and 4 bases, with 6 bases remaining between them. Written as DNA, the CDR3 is TGTGCCAGCAGTTACTCTGCAGTCACTGAAGCTTTCTTT. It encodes CASSYSAVTEAFF.

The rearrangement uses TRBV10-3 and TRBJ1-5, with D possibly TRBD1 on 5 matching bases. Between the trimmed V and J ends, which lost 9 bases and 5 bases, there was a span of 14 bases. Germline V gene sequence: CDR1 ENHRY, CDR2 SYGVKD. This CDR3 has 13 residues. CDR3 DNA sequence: TGTGCCATGGGGACTTCCTACGATCAGCCCCAGCATTTT. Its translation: CAMGTSYDQPQHF.

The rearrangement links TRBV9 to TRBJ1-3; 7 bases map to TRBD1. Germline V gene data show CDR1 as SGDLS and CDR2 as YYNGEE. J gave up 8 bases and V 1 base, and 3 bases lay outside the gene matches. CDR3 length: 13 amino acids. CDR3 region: CASSVNRGDTIYF. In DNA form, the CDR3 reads TGTGCCAGCAGCGTAAACAGGGGCGACACCATATATTTT.

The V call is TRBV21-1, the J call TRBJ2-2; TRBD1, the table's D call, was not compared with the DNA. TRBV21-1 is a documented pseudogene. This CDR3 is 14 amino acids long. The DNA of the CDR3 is TGTGCCAGCAGCAGTCACAGAAACACCGGGGAGCTGTTTTTT. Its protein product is CASSSHRNTGELFF.

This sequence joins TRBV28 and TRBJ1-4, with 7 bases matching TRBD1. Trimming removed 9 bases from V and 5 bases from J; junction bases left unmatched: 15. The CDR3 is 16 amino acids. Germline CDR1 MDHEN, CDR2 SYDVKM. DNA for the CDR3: TGTGCCAGTTTCCCAATTCCGGGACAGCCGAATGAAAAACTGTTTTTT. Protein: CASFPIPGQPNEKLFF. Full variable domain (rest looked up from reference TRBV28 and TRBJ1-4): DVKVTQSSRYLVKRTGEKVFLECVQDMDHENMFWYRQDPGLGLRLIYFSYDVKMKEKGDIPEGYSVSREKKERFSLILESASTNQTSMYLCASFPIPGQPNEKLFFGSGTQLSVL.

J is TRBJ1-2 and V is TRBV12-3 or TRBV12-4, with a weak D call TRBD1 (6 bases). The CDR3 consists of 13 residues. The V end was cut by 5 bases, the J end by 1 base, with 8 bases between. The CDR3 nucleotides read TGTGCCAGCAGTAACAGGGATAACTATGGCTACACCTTC. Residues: CASSNRDNYGYTF.

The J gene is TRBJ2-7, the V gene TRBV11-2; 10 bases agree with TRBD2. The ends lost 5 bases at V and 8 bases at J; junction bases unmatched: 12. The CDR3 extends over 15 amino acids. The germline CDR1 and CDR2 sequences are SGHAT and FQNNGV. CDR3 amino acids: CASSRLGLAGAKQYF. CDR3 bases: TGTGCCAGCAGCAGGCTCGGCCTAGCGGGAGCTAAGCAGTACTTC.

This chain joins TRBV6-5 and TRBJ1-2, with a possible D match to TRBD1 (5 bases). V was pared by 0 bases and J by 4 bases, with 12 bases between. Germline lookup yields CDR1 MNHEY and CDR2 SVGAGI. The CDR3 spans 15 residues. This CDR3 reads CASSYSGRAFYGYTF. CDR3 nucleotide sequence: TGTGCCAGCAGTTACTCAGGCAGGGCCTTCTATGGCTACACCTTC.

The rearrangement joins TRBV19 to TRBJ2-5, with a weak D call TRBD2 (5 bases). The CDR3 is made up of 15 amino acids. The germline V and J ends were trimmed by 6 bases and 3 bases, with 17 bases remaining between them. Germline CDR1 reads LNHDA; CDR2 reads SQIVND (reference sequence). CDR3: CASRAKGLREETQYF. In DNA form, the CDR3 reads TGTGCCAGTAGGGCCAAAGGACTTCGAGAAGAGACCCAGTACTTC.

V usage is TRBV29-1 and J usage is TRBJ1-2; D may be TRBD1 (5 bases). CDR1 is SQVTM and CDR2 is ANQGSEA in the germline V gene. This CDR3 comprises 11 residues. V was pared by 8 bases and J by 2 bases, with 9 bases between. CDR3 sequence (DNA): TGCAGCATGGGGGGGAACTATGGCTACACCTTC. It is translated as CSMGGNYGYTF.

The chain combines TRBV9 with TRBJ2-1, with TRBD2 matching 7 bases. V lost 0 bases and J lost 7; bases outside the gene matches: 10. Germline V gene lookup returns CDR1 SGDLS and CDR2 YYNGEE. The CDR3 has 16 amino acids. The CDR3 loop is CASSVGFGRPWNEQFF. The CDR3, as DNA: TGTGCCAGCAGCGTAGGGTTCGGGAGGCCTTGGAATGAGCAGTTCTTC.

Here the CDR3 DNA reads TGTGCCAGCAGCCCGGGACTAGCGACGACAGATACGCAGTATTTT. It encodes CASSPGLATTDTQYF. This chain joins TRBV9 and TRBJ2-3; 10 nucleotides align to TRBD2. CDR1 is SGDLS, CDR2 YYNGEE, per germline. The CDR3 spans 15 residues. Trimming took 4 bases from V and 3 from J; bases not matched to a gene: 5.

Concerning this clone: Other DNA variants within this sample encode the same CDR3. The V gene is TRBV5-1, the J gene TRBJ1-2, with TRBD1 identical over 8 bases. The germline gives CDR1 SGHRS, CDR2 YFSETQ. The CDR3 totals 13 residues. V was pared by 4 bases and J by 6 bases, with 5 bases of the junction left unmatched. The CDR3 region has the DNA TGCGCCAGCAGCCCCGGACAGGGCGATGGCTACACCTTC. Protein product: CASSPGQGDGYTF. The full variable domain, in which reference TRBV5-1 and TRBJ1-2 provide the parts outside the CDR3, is KAGVTQTPRYLIKTRGQQVTLSCSPISGHRSVSWYQQTPGQGLQFLFEYFSETQRNKGNFPGRFSGRQFSNSRSEMNVSTLELGDSALYLCASSPGQGDGYTFGSGTRLTVV.

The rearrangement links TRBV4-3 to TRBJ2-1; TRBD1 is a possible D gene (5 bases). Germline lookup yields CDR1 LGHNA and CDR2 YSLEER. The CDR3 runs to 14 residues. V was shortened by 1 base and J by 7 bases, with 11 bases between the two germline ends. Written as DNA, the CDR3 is TGCGCCAGCAGCCAAGCGGAGAAGGGGAATGAGCAGTTCTTC. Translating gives CASSQAEKGNEQFF.

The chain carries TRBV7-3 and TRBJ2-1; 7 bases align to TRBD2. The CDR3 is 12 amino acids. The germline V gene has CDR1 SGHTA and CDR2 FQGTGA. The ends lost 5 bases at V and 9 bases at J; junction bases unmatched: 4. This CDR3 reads CASSPGLGEQFF. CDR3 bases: TGTGCCAGCAGCCCTGGACTAGGTGAGCAGTTCTTC.

The CDR3 protein is CASSSRRGSTDTQYF. The DNA of the CDR3 is TGTGCCAGCAGCTCTCGGCGCGGGAGCACAGATACGCAGTATTTT. V usage is TRBV7-2 and J usage is TRBJ2-3, with D tentatively TRBD2 (5 bases). The V gene's germline CDR1 is SGHTA and CDR2 FQGNSA. V was clipped by 4 bases and J by 0 bases, with 11 bases between them. The CDR3 has 15 residues.

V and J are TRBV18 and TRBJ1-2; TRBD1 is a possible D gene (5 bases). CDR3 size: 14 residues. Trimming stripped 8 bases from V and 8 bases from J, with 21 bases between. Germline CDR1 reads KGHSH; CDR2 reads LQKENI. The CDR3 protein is CASATGGDQGGYTF. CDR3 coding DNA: TGTGCCAGCGCAACCGGGGGGGATCAGGGCGGCTACACCTTC. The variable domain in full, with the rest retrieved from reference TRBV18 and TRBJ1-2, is NAGVMQNPRHLVRRRGQEARLRCSPMKGHSHVYWYRQLPEEGLKFMVYLQKENIIDESGMPKERFSAEFPKEGPSILRIQQVVRGDSAAYFCASATGGDQGGYTFGSGTRLTVV.

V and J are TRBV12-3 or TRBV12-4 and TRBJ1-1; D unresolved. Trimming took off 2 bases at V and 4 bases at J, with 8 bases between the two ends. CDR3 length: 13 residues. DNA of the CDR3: TGTGCCAGCAGTTTACGACGGGGCACTGAAGCTTTCTTT. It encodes CASSLRRGTEAFF.

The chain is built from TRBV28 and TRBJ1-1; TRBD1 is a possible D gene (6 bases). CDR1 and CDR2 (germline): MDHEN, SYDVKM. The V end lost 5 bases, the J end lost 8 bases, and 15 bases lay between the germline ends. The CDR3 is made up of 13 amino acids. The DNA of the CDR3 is TGTGCCAGCAGTACCCAGAATCAGGGGGAAGCTTTCTTT. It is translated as CASSTQNQGEAFF.

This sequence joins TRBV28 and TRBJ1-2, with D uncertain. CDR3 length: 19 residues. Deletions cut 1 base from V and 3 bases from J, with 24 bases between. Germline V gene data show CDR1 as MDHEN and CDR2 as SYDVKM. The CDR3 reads CASSLSPRGRGGHHYGYTF. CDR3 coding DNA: TGTGCCAGCAGTTTATCCCCGCGTGGACGAGGAGGTCATCACTATGGCTACACCTTC.

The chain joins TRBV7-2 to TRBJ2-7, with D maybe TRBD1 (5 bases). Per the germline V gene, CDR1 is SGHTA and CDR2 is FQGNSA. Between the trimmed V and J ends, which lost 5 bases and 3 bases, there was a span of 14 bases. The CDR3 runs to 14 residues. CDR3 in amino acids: CASSPRGQRYEQYF. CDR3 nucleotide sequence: TGTGCCAGCAGCCCGCGAGGACAACGCTACGAGCAGTACTTC.

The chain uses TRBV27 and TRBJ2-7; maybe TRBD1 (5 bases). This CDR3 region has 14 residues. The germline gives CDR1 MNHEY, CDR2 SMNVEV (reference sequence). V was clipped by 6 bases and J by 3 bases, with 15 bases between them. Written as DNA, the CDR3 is TGTGCCAGCAGCTCTTGGGGCAGGGTCTACGAGCAGTACTTC. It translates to CASSSWGRVYEQYF.

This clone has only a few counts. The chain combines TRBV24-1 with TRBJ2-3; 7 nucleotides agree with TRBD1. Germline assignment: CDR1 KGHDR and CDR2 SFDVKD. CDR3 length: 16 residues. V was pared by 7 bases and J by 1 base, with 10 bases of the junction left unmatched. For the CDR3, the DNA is TGTGCCACCAGGGCCTGGGGTACAGGGGGCACAGATACGCAGTATTTT. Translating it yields CATRAWGTGGTDTQYF.

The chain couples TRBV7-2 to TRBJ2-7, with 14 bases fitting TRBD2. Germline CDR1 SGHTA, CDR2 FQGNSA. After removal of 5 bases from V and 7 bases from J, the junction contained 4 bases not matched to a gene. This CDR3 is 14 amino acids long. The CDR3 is CASSKGLAGDEQYF. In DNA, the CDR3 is TGTGCCAGCAGCAAGGGACTAGCGGGAGATGAGCAGTACTTC.